Listed below are T cell receptor beta chains from one sample, sequenced in a study of identical twins. TCRdb reanalysed the 5' RACE reads using MiXCR and keeps one entry per CDR3 protein. The sample includes a few hundred thousand distinct CDR3 sequences, about 8.3% of them seen just once. This same sample was also taken into another study, of yellow fever vaccine responses in identical twins.

The specimen was CD8+ T cells sorted from blood. The receptors stem from a woman aged 18-29 years in good health. Both conserved end residues are part of each CDR3. A D gene is named only where the DNA matches it firmly. A row's size may be missing; if present it is once, few, many or a size class.

j_gene	d_gene	v_gene	abundance	CDR3aa	CDR3nt
TRBJ1-1	NA	TRBV7-2	NA	CASSYMTGNTEAFF	TGTGCCAGCAGCTACATGACGGGGAACACTGAAGCTTTCTTT
TRBJ2-3	TRBD2	TRBV9	few	CASSVATGGDTQYF	TGTGCCAGCAGCGTAGCTACGGGGGGGGATACGCAGTATTTT
TRBJ2-2	NA	TRBV19	NA	CASNPGLTGELFF	TGTGCCAGTAATCCGGGATTGACCGGGGAGCTGTTTTTT
TRBJ2-3	TRBD1	TRBV27	NA	CASTTGQGADTQYF	TGTGCCAGCACCACTGGACAGGGGGCAGATACGCAGTATTTT
TRBJ2-2	NA	TRBV24-1	many	CATAVGTQNTGELFF	TGTGCCACCGCCGTCGGGACACAGAACACCGGGGAGCTGTTTTTT
TRBJ2-1	NA	TRBV6-1	few	CASSEYPGGGPFF	TGTGCCAGCAGTGAATATCCCGGAGGAGGTCCGTTCTTC
TRBJ2-1	NA	TRBV29-1	NA	CSVEEEQSNEQFF	TGCAGCGTTGAAGAAGAACAGTCCAATGAGCAGTTCTTC
TRBJ1-4	NA	TRBV7-9	few	CASSLSQGIGEKLFF	TGTGCCAGCAGCTTATCCCAGGGGATTGGTGAAAAACTGTTTTTT
TRBJ2-7	TRBD1	TRBV4-3	few	CASSQGTGARSYEQYF	TGCGCCAGCAGCCAAGGAACAGGGGCCCGCTCCTACGAGCAGTACTTC
TRBJ2-1	NA	TRBV20-1	many	CSHIRGGRPGSYNEQFF	TGCAGCCACATTCGGGGTGGACGCCCGGGGTCCTACAATGAGCAGTTCTTC
TRBJ2-3	NA	TRBV29-1	many	CSIRQEDTQYF	TGCAGCATAAGACAGGAAGATACGCAGTATTTT
TRBJ2-1	TRBD2	TRBV11-3	many	CASSPMTSGRAAEQFF	TGTGCCAGCAGCCCAATGACTAGCGGGAGGGCCGCTGAGCAGTTCTTC
TRBJ2-5	TRBD1	TRBV12-3/TRBV12-4	few	CASSPTLQGETQYF	TGTGCCAGCAGTCCCACCTTACAGGGGGAGACCCAGTACTTC
TRBJ2-6	NA	TRBV3-1	NA	CASSQLGPPAGANSGANVLTF	TGTGCCAGCAGCCAACTCGGGCCTCCTGCGGGGGCCAACTCTGGGGCCAACGTCCTGACTTTC
TRBJ2-5	NA	TRBV5-1	few	CASSTDLAPQETQYF	TGCGCCAGCAGCACGGACCTTGCGCCCCAAGAGACCCAGTACTTC
TRBJ2-7	TRBD2	TRBV20-1	few	CSVKRETLYEQYF	TGCAGTGTCAAGCGGGAGACCCTCTACGAGCAGTACTTC
TRBJ1-2	TRBD1	TRBV29-1	NA	CSVRTGKGYTF	TGCAGCGTTAGGACAGGGAAGGGCTACACCTTC
TRBJ2-7	TRBD2	TRBV11-2	NA	CASSVLAGGAFEQYF	TGTGCCAGCAGCGTTCTAGCGGGAGGGGCTTTCGAGCAGTACTTC
TRBJ2-7	TRBD2	TRBV20-1	few	CSARDLLAGLYEQYF	TGCAGTGCTAGAGATCTTCTAGCGGGCCTCTACGAGCAGTACTTC
TRBJ2-7	NA	TRBV7-2	few	CASSLPTDLSYEQYF	TGTGCCAGCAGCCTGCCCACCGACCTCTCCTACGAGCAGTACTTC
TRBJ2-7	NA	TRBV3-1	NA	CASSQDFGFYEQYF	TGTGCCAGCAGCCAAGATTTTGGGTTTTACGAGCAGTACTTC
TRBJ2-7	NA	TRBV27	NA	CASSLTAQYEQYF	TGTGCCAGCAGTTTAACGGCCCAATACGAGCAGTACTTC
TRBJ2-5	TRBD1	TRBV25-1	few	CASSGLKGGDREPQETQYF	TGTGCCAGCAGTGGCTTAAAAGGAGGGGACAGGGAGCCCCAAGAGACCCAGTACTTC
TRBJ2-3	NA	TRBV4-3	few	CASSQVLTSPLDTQYF	TGCGCCAGCAGCCAAGTTTTGACCAGCCCACTGGATACGCAGTATTTT
TRBJ2-1	NA	TRBV2	few	CASSEVRGNNEQFF	TGTGCCAGCAGTGAAGTCAGGGGAAACAATGAGCAGTTCTTC
TRBJ2-1	TRBD1	TRBV7-9	few	CASSSPRDSDNEQFF	TGTGCCAGCAGCTCGCCCCGGGACAGTGACAATGAGCAGTTCTTC
TRBJ2-7	NA	TRBV10-3	NA	CAISDSGGLYEQYF	TGTGCCATCAGTGACTCTGGGGGGCTCTACGAGCAGTACTTC
TRBJ2-1	TRBD1	TRBV12-5	NA	CASGWGQGTYNEQFF	TGTGCTAGTGGCTGGGGACAGGGGACCTACAATGAGCAGTTCTTC
TRBJ2-1	NA	TRBV12-2	once	CASRLGLSGRTSYNEQFF	TGTGCAAGTCGCTTAGGGCTTAGCGGGAGGACCTCCTACAATGAGCAGTTCTTC
TRBJ2-3	NA	TRBV27	NA	CASSSIDTQYF	TGTGCCAGCAGTTCAATAGATACGCAGTATTTT
TRBJ2-3	TRBD2	TRBV7-2	NA	CASTQIAGAQYF	TGTGCCAGCACCCAAATAGCGGGAGCGCAGTATTTT
TRBJ2-7	TRBD2	TRBV7-7	NA	CASSPREGEPIYEQYF	TGTGCTAGCAGCCCCCGGGAGGGGGAGCCCATATACGAGCAGTACTTC
TRBJ2-7	NA	TRBV9	few	CASSVAVGVPYEQYF	TGTGCCAGCAGCGTAGCTGTGGGGGTTCCCTACGAGCAGTACTTC
TRBJ2-7	TRBD1	TRBV6-2/TRBV6-3	few	CASSTPGGEDSYEQYF	TGTGCCAGCAGTACCCCAGGGGGCGAAGATTCCTACGAGCAGTACTTC
TRBJ2-2	TRBD1	TRBV7-2	NA	CASSSPGQGNTGELFF	TGTGCCAGCAGTTCTCCGGGACAGGGTAACACCGGGGAGCTGTTTTTT
TRBJ2-1	NA	TRBV15	many	CATDPYGMDEQFF	TGTGCCACCGACCCTTATGGTATGGATGAGCAGTTCTTC
TRBJ2-2	TRBD2	TRBV7-7	few	CASSQGLAGGYLATGELFF	TGTGCTAGCAGCCAAGGCCTAGCGGGGGGCTATCTTGCCACCGGGGAGCTGTTTTTT
TRBJ1-1	NA	TRBV2	few	CARSKGGAFF	TGTGCCAGGTCCAAGGGGGGAGCTTTCTTT
TRBJ2-7	NA	TRBV6-2/TRBV6-3	many	CASTLQATSYEQYF	TGTGCCAGCACCCTTCAAGCAACCTCCTACGAGCAGTACTTC
TRBJ1-2	NA	TRBV6-5	few	CASSYAQNYGYTF	TGTGCCAGCAGTTACGCACAGAACTATGGCTACACCTTC
TRBJ2-7	NA	TRBV4-2	many	CASSQEGPAGQHSYEQYF	TGTGCCAGCAGCCAAGAGGGGCCGGCGGGGCAACACTCCTACGAGCAGTACTTC
TRBJ2-1	NA	TRBV12-3/TRBV12-4	NA	CASSHTGSPWNEQFF	TGTGCCAGCAGTCATACAGGGTCCCCCTGGAATGAGCAGTTCTTC
TRBJ2-1	TRBD2	TRBV12-3/TRBV12-4	many	CASSLGGLEFF	TGTGCCAGCAGCCTTGGGGGACTAGAGTTCTTC
TRBJ2-3	NA	TRBV7-7	many	CASSLDNTQYF	TGTGCTAGCAGCTTAGACAATACGCAGTATTTT
TRBJ2-2	NA	TRBV27	many	CASSSAYSPGELFF	TGTGCCAGCAGTTCCGCTTACAGTCCCGGGGAGCTGTTTTTT
TRBJ2-1	NA	TRBV19	NA	CASSIGGGEQFF	TGTGCCAGTAGTATCGGAGGAGGCGAGCAGTTCTTC
TRBJ2-7	NA	TRBV6-5	NA	CASSYPGREQYF	TGTGCCAGCAGTTATCCTGGGCGCGAGCAGTACTTC
TRBJ2-1	NA	TRBV5-1	NA	CASSFAPSGSYNEQFF	TGCGCCAGCAGCTTTGCCCCTAGTGGCTCCTACAATGAGCAGTTCTTC
TRBJ1-5	NA	TRBV10-1	medium-sized	CASSGGGEMRQPQHF	TGCGCCAGCAGTGGTGGAGGGGAGATGAGGCAGCCCCAGCATTTT
TRBJ2-7	NA	TRBV2	NA	CASCVFAGAYEQYF	TGTGCCAGCTGTGTCTTCGCCGGCGCTTACGAGCAGTACTTC
TRBJ1-2	NA	TRBV7-9	few	CASSPRATDSFYGYTF	TGTGCCAGCAGCCCCAGGGCCACGGACAGCTTCTATGGCTACACCTTC
TRBJ2-3	NA	TRBV7-9	NA	CASMPRGTDTQYF	TGTGCCAGCATGCCTAGGGGCACAGATACACAGTATTTT
TRBJ2-1	NA	TRBV11-2	many	CASSLESVNEQFF	TGTGCCAGCAGCTTAGAGTCCGTCAATGAGCAGTTCTTC
TRBJ2-1	NA	TRBV24-1	many	CATSDLLLNEQFF	TGTGCCACCAGTGATTTGCTCCTGAATGAGCAGTTCTTC
TRBJ1-1	NA	TRBV20-1	few	CSANDGGEAFF	TGCAGTGCTAACGACGGGGGGGAAGCTTTCTTT
TRBJ2-5	TRBD2	TRBV4-1	many	CASSKELAGAGETQYF	TGCGCCAGCAGCAAAGAGTTAGCGGGAGCGGGTGAGACCCAGTACTTC
TRBJ2-7	NA	TRBV6-6	few	CASALGHFYEQYF	TGTGCCAGCGCGCTGGGGCATTTCTACGAGCAGTACTTC